Following are 30 T cell receptor beta chains from one sample sequenced in a study of Graves' ophthalmopathy and Graves' hyperthyroidism. Investigators amplified TCR beta CDR3 regions from RNA transcripts. The first-round RT-PCR employed HTBI primers together with the Qiagen OneStep RT-PCR kit. A multiplex PCR was then performed as the second round. A single record per CDR3 protein comes from TCRdb applying MiXCR to the multiplex PCR reads. The table lists some 160,000 distinct CDR3 sequences, 35% to 50% of them singletons, with roughly 8.9% in the top ten. Specimen: peripheral blood. Every receptor here comes from a man aged 30 to 39 with Graves' ophthalmopathy.

The V and J genes are TRBV12-3 or TRBV12-4 and TRBJ1-5; tentatively, D is TRBD1 (5 bases). The CDR3 consists of 16 residues. Trimming shortened V by 1 base and J by 2 bases, and 12 bases separated the two germline ends. CDR3 nucleotide sequence: TGTGCCAGCAGTTTAGGGAGGGCGGGGGGCAATCAGCCCCAGCATTTT. It encodes CASSLGRAGGNQPQHF.

This clonotype has a single count. The chain employs TRBV6-5 and TRBJ1-3, with D perhaps matching TRBD1 (5 bases). Germline lookup yields CDR1 MNHEY and CDR2 SVGAGI. Trimming stripped 0 bases from V and 3 bases from J, with 9 bases between. The CDR3 runs to 15 residues. CDR3 sequence: CASSYSIGVGNTIYF. CDR3 DNA: TGTGCCAGCAGTTACTCGATAGGGGTTGGAAACACCATATATTTT.

The gene calls are TRBV6-2 or TRBV6-3 and TRBJ2-5; TRBD1 aligns across 9 bases. Trimming removed 2 bases from V and 2 bases from J; junction bases left unmatched: 6. This CDR3 has 16 amino acids. Germline loops: CDR1 MNHEY, CDR2 SVGEGT. CDR3 region: CASSYGGTGPQETQYF. The CDR3 DNA sequence: TGTGCCAGCAGTTACGGTGGGACAGGGCCACAAGAGACCCAGTACTTC.

The sample holds many counts of this clonotype. V and J are TRBV24-1 and TRBJ2-7; weak D call: TRBD2 (6 bases). Between the trimmed V and J ends, which lost 6 bases and 0 bases, there was a span of 14 bases. The CDR3 is 15 residues long. CDR1 is KGHDR, CDR2 SFDVKD, per germline. The CDR3, as DNA: TGTGCCACCAGTTCAGCCCGGGAGACCTCCTACGAGCAGTACTTC. This codes for CATSSARETSYEQYF.

This clonotype was found many times. The chain uses TRBV29-1 and TRBJ2-7, with 9 positions matching TRBD2. Germline-derived CDR1 and CDR2 are SQVTM and ANQGSEA. The CDR3 contains 15 residues. V lost 4 bases to trimming and J lost 4 bases; unmatched junction nucleotides: 11. CDR3 sequence: CSVAGGTSSGYEQYF. The CDR3 DNA sequence: TGCAGCGTTGCGGGGGGGACTAGCAGTGGTTACGAGCAGTACTTC.

This clonotype was picked up many times. V is TRBV6-5 and J is TRBJ1-5, with D unresolved. The germline gives CDR1 MNHEY, CDR2 SVGAGI. The CDR3 is made up of 14 amino acids. V gave up 7 bases and J gave up 4 bases, with 14 bases separating them. CDR3 loop: CASTISPGNQPQHF. CDR3 in DNA: TGTGCCAGCACAATATCACCTGGTAATCAGCCCCAGCATTTT.

This clonotype appeared once. The chain has TRBV29-1 and TRBJ2-7; D might be TRBD1 (7 bases). This CDR3 comprises 16 residues. Looked up from germline, CDR1 is SQVTM and CDR2 is ANQGSEA. Trimming removed 0 bases at V and 3 bases at J, with 18 bases between. In DNA form, the CDR3 reads TGCAGCGTTGAAGATAGCGCAGGACAGGAGGGCTACGAGCAGTACTTC. This gives the protein CSVEDSAGQEGYEQYF.

The chain recombines TRBV30 with TRBJ2-7, with 9 positions matching TRBD1. Trimming at V came to 5 bases and at J to 0 bases, leaving 8 bases not matched to a gene. The CDR3 has 15 residues. CDR1 is GTSNPN and CDR2 is SVGIG in the germline V gene (reference sequence). CDR3 nucleotide sequence: TGTGCCTGGGACAACAGGGGGCGAAACTCCTACGAGCAGTACTTC. It specifies CAWDNRGRNSYEQYF.

The V gene is TRBV6-5, the J gene TRBJ2-7; D unclear. Between the trimmed V and J ends, which lost 0 bases and 3 bases, there was a span of 12 bases. The CDR3 has 15 residues. The germline V gene encodes CDR1 MNHEY and CDR2 SVGAGI. The CDR3 protein is CASSYSKQVNYEQYF. CDR3 sequence (DNA): TGTGCCAGCAGTTACTCGAAGCAGGTAAACTACGAGCAGTACTTC.

This clonotype was recorded a few times. The chain is built from TRBV28 and TRBJ1-5, with a tentative D call TRBD1 (5 bases). Germline V gene lookup returns CDR1 MDHEN and CDR2 SYDVKM. This CDR3 is built from 13 residues. Trimming removed 5 bases from V and 7 bases from J, with 12 bases in between. The CDR3 DNA follows: TGTGCCAGCAGTGATGGGGACCACCAGCCCCAGCATTTT. This translates into CASSDGDHQPQHF.

In the case of this clonotype: At one end, the junction sequence differs from germline, possibly due to a read error. The rearrangement joins TRBV10-3 to TRBJ2-7; TRBD1 agrees at 7 bases. Germline CDR1 and CDR2: ENHRY and SYGVKD. The CDR3 extends over 12 amino acids. CDR3 DNA sequence: TGTGCCAGCAGTAAGGGACAGTTTAAGCAGTACTTC. It translates to CASSKGQFKQYF.

The chain joins TRBV15 to TRBJ2-2; tentatively, D is TRBD1 or TRBD2 (5 bases each). The germline V gene encodes CDR1 LNHNV and CDR2 YYDKDF (reference sequence). There are 14 residues in the CDR3. V was cut by 1 base and J by 4 bases, with 7 bases left in between. CDR3 in amino acids: CATSRAGGTGELFF. The CDR3 DNA reads as TGTGCCACCAGCAGAGCTGGGGGCACCGGGGAGCTGTTTTTT. The variable domain in full, with the rest retrieved from reference TRBV15 and TRBJ2-2, is DAMVIQNPRYQVTQFGKPVTLSCSQTLNHNVMYWYQQKSSQAPKLLFHYYDKDFNNEADTPDNFQSRRPNTSFCFLDIRSPGLGDTAMYLCATSRAGGTGELFFGEGSRLTVL.

The chain links TRBV7-2 to TRBJ1-2; D uncertain. Germline CDR1 and CDR2: SGHTA and FQGNSA. Trimming cost V 6 bases and J 3 bases, with 14 bases left between them. The CDR3 contains 14 residues. Here the CDR3 reads CASRPGPRDYGYTF. In DNA form, the CDR3 reads TGTGCCAGCAGACCCGGCCCGAGGGACTATGGCTACACCTTC.

This clonotype has ten or more counts. The chain carries TRBV7-9 and TRBJ1-1; D may be TRBD1 (5 bases). Germline V gene sequence: CDR1 SEHNR, CDR2 FQNEAQ (reference sequence). The germline V and J ends were trimmed by 3 bases and 3 bases, with 8 bases remaining between them. The CDR3 is 13 residues long. The CDR3 sequence: CASSLQGDTEAFF. DNA for the CDR3: TGTGCCAGCAGCTTGCAGGGAGACACTGAAGCTTTCTTT.

The CDR3 DNA is TGTGCCAGCAGCACCGGACAGGGGATGAGGGATACGCAGTATTTT. Encoded protein: CASSTGQGMRDTQYF. V gene TRBV11-2 combines with J gene TRBJ2-3, with 9 bases fitting TRBD1. The CDR3 runs 15 residues. Germline V gene data show CDR1 as SGHAT and CDR2 as FQNNGV. Trimming removed 5 bases from V and 6 bases from J; junction bases left unmatched: 9.

J is TRBJ2-7 and V is TRBV12-3 or TRBV12-4; D remains ambiguous. There are 11 residues in the CDR3. Deletions cut 6 bases from V and 5 bases from J, with 8 bases between. The CDR3 region is CASSYDHEQYF. The CDR3 region has the DNA TGTGCCAGCAGCTACGATCACGAGCAGTACTTC.

The chain links TRBV12-3 or TRBV12-4 to TRBJ2-7; D might be TRBD2 (6 bases). The V and J ends lost 2 bases and 3 bases respectively, with 14 bases between them. The CDR3 sequence is 15 residues long. CDR3 in amino acids: CASSLPSGLDYEQYF. The DNA for the CDR3 is TGTGCCAGCAGTTTACCTTCGGGACTTGACTACGAGCAGTACTTC.

This clonotype was observed at least ten times. The chain recombines TRBV4-2 with TRBJ2-4; 8 bases are shared with TRBD2. Germline lookup yields CDR1 LGHNA and CDR2 YNFKEQ. This CDR3 spans 15 amino acids. The J segment lost 7 bases and the V segment lost 1 base, leaving 6 bases of the junction unmatched. The CDR3 spells CASSQGTSPKNIQYF. The CDR3 nucleotides are TGTGCCAGCAGCCAAGGGACTAGCCCAAAGAACATTCAGTACTTC.

This clonotype was counted many times. The chain is built from TRBV12-3 or TRBV12-4 and TRBJ2-2; D is unresolved. This CDR3 spans 15 amino acids. Trimming cost V 5 bases and J 1 base, with 11 bases left between them. Here the CDR3 DNA reads TGTGCCAGCAGTGGGTCGAGAAAGAACACCGGGGAGCTGTTTTTT. Translating it yields CASSGSRKNTGELFF.

This clonotype was counted ten times or more. This sequence joins TRBV6-2 or TRBV6-3 and TRBJ2-7; weak D call: TRBD1 (6 bases). V gave up 7 bases and J gave up 3 bases, with 16 bases separating them. The CDR3 totals 14 residues. Germline V gene data show CDR1 as MNHEY and CDR2 as SVGEGT. Here the CDR3 DNA reads TGTGCCAGCATTTCGAGCAGGGGTCGCTACGAGCAGTACTTC. It encodes CASISSRGRYEQYF.

This chain uses TRBV12-3 or TRBV12-4 with TRBJ1-6; unclear D gene. Trimming stripped 2 bases from V and 2 bases from J, with 4 bases between. The CDR3 extends over 14 amino acids. The CDR3 DNA reads as TGTGCCAGCAGTTTATCCCCCTATAATTCACCCCTCCACTTT. This translates into CASSLSPYNSPLHF.

This chain uses TRBV6-1 with TRBJ2-5; 11 bases match TRBD2. Germline V gives CDR1 MNHNS, CDR2 SASEGT. CDR3 length: 13 amino acids. The J segment lost 11 bases and the V segment lost 1 base, leaving 3 bases of the junction unmatched. The CDR3 region is CASSEVAGGSQYF. CDR3 nucleotides: TGTGCCAGCAGTGAAGTAGCGGGGGGGTCTCAGTACTTC.

In this sample, this clonotype turned up once. The chain links TRBV30 to TRBJ1-1; no reliable D call. The CDR3 contains 11 residues. Trimming removed 3 bases from V and 10 bases from J, with 12 bases in between. The germline gives CDR1 GTSNPN, CDR2 SVGIG (reference sequence). The CDR3 nucleotides read TGTGCCTGGAGCGCAGACCGCAGAGCTTTCTTT. Protein: CAWSADRRAFF.

The chain is built from TRBV10-3 and TRBJ2-7, with D possibly being TRBD1 (6 bases). The CDR3 has 13 amino acids. V was shortened by 2 bases and J by 10 bases, with 15 bases between the two germline ends. The germline CDR1 and CDR2 sequences are ENHRY and SYGVKD. The CDR3 nucleotides read TGTGCCATCAGTGAGAACAGGGAAAATAGACAGTACTTC. This translates into CAISENRENRQYF.

V usage is TRBV6-5 and J usage is TRBJ1-6, with D perhaps TRBD1 (6 bases). The CDR3 runs 16 residues. Per germline, CDR1 MNHEY and CDR2 SVGAGI. V shed 1 base and J shed 8 bases, with 15 bases lying between them. The CDR3 DNA sequence: TGTGCCAGCAGTTACTTCGGGGGCATCGGGGATTCACCCCTCCACTTT. Protein product: CASSYFGGIGDSPLHF.

The chain links TRBV12-3 or TRBV12-4 to TRBJ1-1; D gene unclear. This CDR3 has 14 amino acids. Trimming shortened V by 2 bases and J by 0 bases, and 7 bases separated the two germline ends. CDR3 protein: CASSLWTLNTEAFF. CDR3 bases: TGTGCCAGCAGTTTATGGACTCTGAACACTGAAGCTTTCTTT.

The chain combines TRBV2 with TRBJ1-1, with TRBD1 identical over 7 bases. The J segment lost 6 bases and the V segment lost 3 bases, leaving 10 bases of the junction unmatched. The CDR3 has 15 amino acids. Germline-derived CDR1 and CDR2 are SNHLY and FYNNEI. CDR3 in amino acids: CASSDSYRGQSEAFF. The CDR3 coding sequence is TGTGCCAGCAGTGATAGTTACAGGGGACAGTCTGAAGCTTTCTTT.

This clonotype was seen repeatedly, ten times or more. The chain recombines TRBV6-2 or TRBV6-3 with TRBJ2-7; D may correspond to TRBD1 or TRBD2 (5 bases each). Per the germline V gene, CDR1 is MNHEY and CDR2 is SVGEGT. CDR3 length equals 13 residues. V dropped 5 bases and J dropped 2 bases, with 10 bases sitting between them. The CDR3 DNA sequence: TGTGCCAGCAGTAACGGGGCCGCCTACGAGCAGTACTTC. Protein sequence: CASSNGAAYEQYF.

The rearrangement links TRBV20-1 to TRBJ2-7; TRBD2 aligns across 9 bases. The length of the CDR3 is 13 residues. The germline V gene encodes CDR1 DFQATT and CDR2 SNEGSKA (reference sequence). V lost 6 bases to trimming and J lost 2 bases; unmatched junction nucleotides: 5. CDR3 sequence reads: CSASSGRAYEQYF. CDR3 bases: TGCAGTGCCAGTAGCGGGAGAGCCTACGAGCAGTACTTC.

This clonotype was found a few times. The chain carries TRBV7-6 and TRBJ1-6; no reliable D call. Germline CDR1 is SGHVS and CDR2 is FNYEAQ. V lost 0 bases to trimming and J lost 7 bases, with 4 bases between them. The CDR3 length is 13 residues. The CDR3 loop reads CASSLALNSPLHF. CDR3 bases: TGTGCCAGCAGCTTAGCTTTAAATTCACCCCTCCACTTT.